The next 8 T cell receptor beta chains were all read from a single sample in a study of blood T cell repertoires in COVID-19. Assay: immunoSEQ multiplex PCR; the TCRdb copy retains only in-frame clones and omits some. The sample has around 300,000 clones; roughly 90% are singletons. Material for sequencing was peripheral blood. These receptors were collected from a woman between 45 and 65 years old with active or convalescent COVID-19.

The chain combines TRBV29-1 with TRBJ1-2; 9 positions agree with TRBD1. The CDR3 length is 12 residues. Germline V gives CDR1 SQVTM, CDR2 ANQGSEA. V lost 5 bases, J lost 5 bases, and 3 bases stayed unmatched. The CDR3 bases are TGCAGCGTTCCGGGGACAGGGTATGGCTACACCTTC. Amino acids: CSVPGTGYGYTF. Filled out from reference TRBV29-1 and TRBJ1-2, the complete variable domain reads SAVISQKPSRDICQRGTSLTIQCQVDSQVTMMFWYRQQPGQSLTLIATANQGSEATYESGFVIDKFPISRPNLTFSTLTVSNMSPEDSSIYLCSVPGTGYGYTFGSGTRLTVV.

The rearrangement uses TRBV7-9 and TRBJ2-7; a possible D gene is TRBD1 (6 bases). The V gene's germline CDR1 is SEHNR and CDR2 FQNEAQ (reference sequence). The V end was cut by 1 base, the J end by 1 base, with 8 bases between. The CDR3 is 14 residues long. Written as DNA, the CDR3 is TGTGCCAGCAGCTTAGGGACAGAATCCTACGAGCAGTACTTC. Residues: CASSLGTESYEQYF.

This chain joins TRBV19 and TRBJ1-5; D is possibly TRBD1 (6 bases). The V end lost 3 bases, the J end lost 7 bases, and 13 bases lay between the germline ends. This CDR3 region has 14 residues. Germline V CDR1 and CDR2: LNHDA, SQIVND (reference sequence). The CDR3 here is CASSMWDNEQPQHF. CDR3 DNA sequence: TGTGCCAGTAGTATGTGGGACAACGAACAGCCCCAGCATTTT. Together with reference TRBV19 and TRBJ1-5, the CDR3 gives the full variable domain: DGGITQSPKYLFRKEGQNVTLSCEQNLNHDAMYWYRQDPGQGLRLIYYSQIVNDFQKGDIAEGYSVSREKKESFPLTVTSAQKNPTAFYLCASSMWDNEQPQHFGDGTRLSIL.

The CDR3 DNA sequence: TGTGCCAGCAGAGTAGCAGGGGCGCATTATCAGCCCCAGCATTTT. This encodes CASRVAGAHYQPQHF. The chain carries TRBV14 and TRBJ1-5; possible D gene TRBD1, 6 bases. The CDR3 totals 15 residues. V gave up 6 bases and J gave up 5 bases, with 17 bases separating them. Germline V CDR1 and CDR2: SGHDN, FVKESK. The whole variable domain, remainder taken from reference TRBV14 and TRBJ1-5, is EAGVTQFPSHSVIEKGQTVTLRCDPISGHDNLYWYRRVMGKEIKFLLHFVKESKQDESGMPNNRFLAERTGGTYSTLKVQPAELEDSGVYFCASRVAGAHYQPQHFGDGTRLSIL.

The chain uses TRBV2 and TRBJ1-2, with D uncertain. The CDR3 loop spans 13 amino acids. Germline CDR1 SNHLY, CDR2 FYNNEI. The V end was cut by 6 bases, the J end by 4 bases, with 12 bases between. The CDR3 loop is CASRPTTIYGYTF. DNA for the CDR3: TGTGCCAGCAGGCCCACAACGATCTATGGCTACACCTTC.

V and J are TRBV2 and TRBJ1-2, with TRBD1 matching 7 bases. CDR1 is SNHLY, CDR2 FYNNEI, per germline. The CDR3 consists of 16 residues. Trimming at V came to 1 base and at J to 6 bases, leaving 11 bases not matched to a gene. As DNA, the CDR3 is TGTGCCAGCAGTGAAGAATCGGTCGAGGGGGCTGATGGCTACACCTTC. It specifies CASSEESVEGADGYTF.

CDR3 residues: CASSNRGRNGYTF. DNA of the CDR3: TGTGCCAGCAGCAACAGGGGGCGGAATGGCTACACCTTC. The genes are TRBV3-1 (or the pseudogene TRBV3-2) and TRBJ1-2, with 9 positions matching TRBD1. The CDR3 extends over 13 amino acids. The germline V gene encodes CDR1 LGHDT and CDR2 YNNKEL (reference sequence). V shed 5 bases, J shed 6 bases, and the junction held 4 bases outside the gene matches.

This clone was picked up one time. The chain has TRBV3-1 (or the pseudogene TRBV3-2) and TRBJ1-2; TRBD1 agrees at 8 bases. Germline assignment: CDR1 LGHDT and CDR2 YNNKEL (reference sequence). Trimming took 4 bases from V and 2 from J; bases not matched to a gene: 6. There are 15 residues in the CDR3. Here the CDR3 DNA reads TGTGCCAGCAGCCCCTCGGACAGGGCCAACTATGGCTACACCTTC. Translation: CASSPSDRANYGYTF.